These 25 T cell receptor beta chains share one sample of origin, sequenced in a study of blood T cell repertoires in COVID-19. The method was immunoSEQ multiplex PCR; TCRdb's version includes in-frame clones alone and lacks a portion of them. This table has about 82,000 clones, around 85% appearing once. The sequencing sample was made of peripheral blood. Receptor source: a man aged 80 or over with active or convalescent COVID-19.

The chain carries TRBV11-3 and TRBJ2-2, with TRBD2 matching over 7 bases. The junction had 6 bases not matched to a gene; V was cut back by 11 bases and J by 0 bases. The germline gives CDR1 SGHNT, CDR2 YENEEA. This CDR3 has 14 residues. The CDR3 DNA sequence: TGTGCCGCTACCGGGACTACGAACACCGGGGAGCTGTTTTTT. Its translation: CAATGTTNTGELFF.

The V gene is TRBV9, the J gene TRBJ1-5, with TRBD1 identical over 10 bases. The V segment lost 3 bases and the J segment 6 bases; nucleotides outside the gene matches: 3. Germline loops: CDR1 SGDLS, CDR2 YYNGEE. CDR3 length: 14 amino acids. The CDR3 nucleotides are TGTGCCAGCAGCGGGACAGGGGGTGGTCAGCCCCAGCATTTT. Amino acids: CASSGTGGGQPQHF.

The chain links TRBV5-6 to TRBJ2-5; D remains unclear. The ends were cut back, 1 base at V and 5 bases at J, with 15 bases in the middle. Germline V gives CDR1 SGHDT, CDR2 YYEEEE. This CDR3 is 15 amino acids long. The CDR3 region is CASSLFAPSLETQYF. In DNA form, the CDR3 reads TGTGCCAGCAGCTTGTTTGCGCCGTCTTTGGAGACCCAGTACTTC.

The chain links TRBV19 to TRBJ2-5, with TRBD2 matching over 12 bases. The CDR3 covers 17 residues. V lost 3 bases and J lost 5; bases outside the gene matches: 10. Germline V gene lookup returns CDR1 LNHDA and CDR2 SQIVND (reference sequence). The CDR3 DNA follows: TGTGCCAGTAGTATTGACGGACTAGCGGGGCCCCGGGAGACCCAGTACTTC. It codes for CASSIDGLAGPRETQYF.

The V and J genes are TRBV7-2 and TRBJ1-2, with 8 bases that match TRBD1. J gave up 6 bases and V 4 bases, and 4 bases lay outside the gene matches. The CDR3 extends over 13 amino acids. Germline CDR1 reads SGHTA; CDR2 reads FQGNSA. The CDR3 reads CASSSDRADGYTF. DNA of the CDR3: TGTGCCAGCAGCTCGGACAGGGCGGATGGCTACACCTTC.

This chain connects TRBV5-1 to TRBJ1-1; D not resolved. The CDR3 is made up of 15 amino acids. The germline V gene encodes CDR1 SGHRS and CDR2 YFSETQ. Trimming shortened V by 2 bases and J by 1 base, and 12 bases separated the two germline ends. CDR3 sequence (DNA): TGCGCCAGCAGCTTACCCGACGGGTCGAACACTGAAGCTTTCTTT. It encodes CASSLPDGSNTEAFF. The full variable domain, with the rest looked up from reference TRBV5-1 and TRBJ1-1, is KAGVTQTPRYLIKTRGQQVTLSCSPISGHRSVSWYQQTPGQGLQFLFEYFSETQRNKGNFPGRFSGRQFSNSRSEMNVSTLELGDSALYLCASSLPDGSNTEAFFGQGTRLTVV.

The genes are TRBV2 and TRBJ1-6, with 10 positions matching TRBD1. Germline V gene lookup returns CDR1 SNHLY and CDR2 FYNNEI. J lost 9 bases, V lost 8 bases, and 1 base had no gene match. The CDR3 covers 12 residues. The CDR3 nucleotides are TGTGCCAGCGGGACAGGGGTTTCACCCCTCCACTTT. This encodes CASGTGVSPLHF.

This clone has ten or more counts. The CDR3: CAAREMGRHEQYV. CDR3 bases: TGTGCCGCCCGGGAGATGGGCAGGCACGAGCAGTACGTC. This chain uses TRBV6-5 with TRBJ2-7; D might be TRBD2 (6 bases). The CDR3 covers 13 residues. CDR1 and CDR2 from the germline V gene are MNHEY and SVGAGI. V lost 11 bases and J 5 bases, leaving 19 bases between the germline ends.

This chain joins TRBV19 and TRBJ2-7; D perhaps matches TRBD1 (6 bases). The V end was cut by 9 bases, the J end by 5 bases, with 23 bases between. This CDR3 is built from 15 residues. Germline CDR1 LNHDA, CDR2 SQIVND (reference sequence). The DNA for the CDR3 is TGTGCCAGGCCTCCCCTGGGGGCGATAGCCCACGAGCAGTACGTC. The encoded protein is CARPPLGAIAHEQYV.

The V call is TRBV11-3, the J call TRBJ1-4; 10 bases are shared with TRBD1. Germline-derived CDR1 and CDR2 are SGHNT and YENEEA. V trimming: 5 bases; J trimming: 10 bases; junction bases outside the gene matches: 7. The CDR3 is 14 amino acids. CDR3 protein: CASSPDRGRRKLFF. For the CDR3, the DNA is TGTGCCAGCAGCCCAGACAGGGGGCGAAGAAAACTGTTTTTT.

This chain uses TRBV5-1 with TRBJ1-4; D gene unclear. The germline V gene has CDR1 SGHRS and CDR2 YFSETQ. The ends were cut back, 0 bases at V and 8 bases at J, with 8 bases in the middle. The CDR3 consists of 13 residues. The CDR3 sequence is CASSLDTVEKLFF. In nucleotides, the CDR3 is TGCGCCAGCAGCTTGGATACGGTGGAAAAACTGTTTTTT. Combining the CDR3 with reference TRBV5-1 and TRBJ1-4 gives the whole variable domain KAGVTQTPRYLIKTRGQQVTLSCSPISGHRSVSWYQQTPGQGLQFLFEYFSETQRNKGNFPGRFSGRQFSNSRSEMNVSTLELGDSALYLCASSLDTVEKLFFGSGTQLSVL.

This clone was counted a single time. The rearrangement links TRBV24-1 to TRBJ2-5, with 8 nucleotides matching TRBD1. The CDR3 length is 13 residues. Germline V gene lookup returns CDR1 KGHDR and CDR2 SFDVKD. J was trimmed by 1 base and V by 9 bases; bases with no gene match: 3. The CDR3 here is CATGQGAQETQYF. CDR3 nucleotides: TGTGCCACCGGGCAGGGGGCCCAAGAGACCCAGTACTTC.

The genes are TRBV10-3 and TRBJ1-5; 7 bases map to TRBD1. The germline gives CDR1 ENHRY, CDR2 SYGVKD. This CDR3 comprises 14 residues. V trimming: 5 bases; J trimming: 8 bases; junction bases outside the gene matches: 9. This CDR3 is CAISSQGRGEPQHF. In DNA, the CDR3 is TGTGCCATCAGTTCACAGGGGCGCGGGGAGCCCCAGCATTTT.

The CDR3 region has the DNA TGTGCCAGCAGCCGGGCAGGGGGGGAGCTGTTTTTT. Amino acid sequence: CASSRAGGELFF. The gene calls are TRBV3-1 (or the pseudogene TRBV3-2) and TRBJ2-2; weak D call: TRBD1 (5 bases). From germline, CDR1 is LGHDT and CDR2 YNNKEL (reference sequence). Trimming left V 4 bases short and J 8 bases short, with 8 bases between. There are 12 residues in the CDR3.

The J gene is TRBJ1-1, the V gene TRBV7-2; 7 bases are shared with TRBD1. This CDR3 has 15 amino acids. Germline CDR1 is SGHTA and CDR2 is FQGNSA. After removal of 4 bases from V and 4 bases from J, the junction contained 9 bases not matched to a gene. CDR3 DNA: TGTGCCAGCAGCTCCCCGACAGGGAGCTTCACTGAAGCTTTCTTT. Its translation: CASSSPTGSFTEAFF.

This clone was recorded a few times. This chain links TRBV20-1 with TRBJ1-6, with D maybe TRBD1 (5 bases). Per germline, CDR1 DFQATT and CDR2 SNEGSKA (reference sequence). This CDR3 spans 12 amino acids. V was clipped by 3 bases and J by 7 bases, with 7 bases between them. CDR3 in amino acids: CSASQGNSPLHF. The CDR3 DNA follows: TGCAGTGCTAGTCAGGGAAATTCACCCCTCCACTTT.

This sequence joins TRBV18 and TRBJ2-4; D might be TRBD2 (5 bases). The V and J ends lost 6 bases and 1 base respectively, with 13 bases between them. The CDR3 consists of 15 residues. Germline-derived CDR1 and CDR2 are KGHSH and LQKENI. CDR3 DNA sequence: TGTGCCAGCTCCCCAACTAGAACCGCCAAAAACATTCAGTACTTC. Amino acids: CASSPTRTAKNIQYF.

V is TRBV6-5 and J is TRBJ1-5, with D possibly TRBD1 on 5 matching bases. Germline V gene sequence: CDR1 MNHEY, CDR2 SVGAGI. V was clipped by 0 bases and J by 1 base, with 7 bases between them. The CDR3 covers 15 residues. The CDR3 DNA is TGTGCCAGCAGTTACTCCCGACAGAGCAATCAGCCCCAGCATTTT. This gives the protein CASSYSRQSNQPQHF.

V gene TRBV30 combines with J gene TRBJ1-1; 7 bases agree with TRBD1. Germline CDR1 is GTSNPN and CDR2 is SVGIG (reference sequence). The CDR3 runs 14 residues. The junction had 5 bases not matched to a gene; V was cut back by 0 bases and J by 4 bases. Here the CDR3 reads CAWSVGQGVTEAFF. The CDR3 DNA sequence: TGTGCCTGGAGTGTAGGCCAGGGGGTCACTGAAGCTTTCTTT. The full variable domain, with the rest looked up from reference TRBV30 and TRBJ1-1, is SQTIHQWPATLVQPVGSPLSLECTVEGTSNPNLYWYRQAAGRGLQLLFYSVGIGQISSEVPQNLSASRPQDRQFILSSKKLLLSDSGFYLCAWSVGQGVTEAFFGQGTRLTVV.

The chain uses TRBV6-6 and TRBJ1-5; 11 bases match TRBD1. Germline assignment: CDR1 MNHNY and CDR2 SVGAGI (reference sequence). This CDR3 is 15 amino acids long. Trimming removed 5 bases from V and 4 bases from J; junction bases left unmatched: 4. In DNA form, the CDR3 reads TGTGCCAGCAGTGGGACAGGGGGGACGAATCAGCCCCAGCATTTT. Encoded protein: CASSGTGGTNQPQHF.

The V and J genes are TRBV27 and TRBJ1-2, with a tentative D call TRBD1 (5 bases). The CDR3 extends over 15 amino acids. V lost 2 bases to trimming and J lost 0 bases, with 10 bases between them. Germline CDR1 reads MNHEY; CDR2 reads SMNVEV (reference sequence). The CDR3 DNA sequence: TGTGCCAGCAGTTTAGGGGCAGGTGCTAACTATGGCTACACCTTC. This codes for CASSLGAGANYGYTF.

V gene TRBV3-1 (or the pseudogene TRBV3-2) combines with J gene TRBJ2-5, with 8 positions matching TRBD2. Germline V gene lookup returns CDR1 LGHDT and CDR2 YNNKEL (reference sequence). The CDR3 spans 15 residues. V gave up 4 bases and J gave up 0 bases; unmatched junction bases: 4. CDR3 loop: CASSPIAGHQETQYF. CDR3 bases: TGTGCCAGCAGCCCTATAGCGGGACACCAAGAGACCCAGTACTTC.

The rearrangement uses TRBV18 and TRBJ1-1; the match to TRBD1 covers 8 bases. The germline gives CDR1 KGHSH, CDR2 LQKENI. The ends lost 6 bases at V and 3 bases at J; junction bases unmatched: 9. The CDR3 totals 15 residues. This chain's CDR3 is CASSQVGTGYTEAFF. The CDR3 nucleotides read TGTGCCAGCTCTCAAGTCGGGACAGGTTACACTGAAGCTTTCTTT.

The chain employs TRBV6-5 and TRBJ1-1, with D possibly being TRBD1 (5 bases). CDR1 and CDR2 from the germline V gene are MNHEY and SVGAGI. Deletions cut 5 bases from V and 0 bases from J, with 10 bases between. The CDR3 totals 14 residues. The CDR3 sequence is CASSIGQMNTEAFF. The CDR3 bases are TGTGCCAGCAGTATCGGACAAATGAACACTGAAGCTTTCTTT.

This clone was seen a handful of times. This sequence joins TRBV2 and TRBJ2-1; 10 bases fit TRBD2. Trimming took 5 bases from V and 0 from J; bases not matched to a gene: 13. Germline CDR1 is SNHLY and CDR2 is FYNNEI. The CDR3 contains 19 residues. The CDR3 loop reads CASSHSPGLAVSSYNEQFF. In DNA, the CDR3 is TGTGCCAGCAGTCATAGCCCCGGACTAGCGGTAAGCTCCTACAATGAGCAGTTCTTC.